Detailed here is one T cell receptor beta chain. Its target is not known. The primer mix had 60 Vbeta and 13 Jbeta primers. TCRdb's copy holds only in-frame clones and misses some; the assay was immunoSEQ multiplex PCR. The sample includes around 130,000 clones, about 85% of them seen just once. This entry belongs to a study of cytomegalovirus exposure and HLA in healthy donors. Overall study context: Most genotyped donors, roughly 83% of more than 300, had Caucasian-associated genetic ancestry. Points from the study as a whole: Presence/absence analyses took donor sequencing depth as roughly uniform. Some segments of the V type, notably TRBV6-2 and TRBV6-3, were excluded as indistinguishable. Later analysis reportedly placed an Asian-associated ancestry cluster below the roughly 690-donor mean in N-insertions.

Trimming removed 5 bases from V and 5 bases from J, with 21 bases in between. The CDR3 extends over 16 amino acids. The germline V gene has CDR1 LNHNV and CDR2 YYDKDF (reference sequence). The J gene is TRBJ2-5, the V gene TRBV15; the D gene is possibly TRBD1 (7 bases). Source material: PBMCs. This TCR was recovered from a boy between 5 and 17 years old in good health and CMV-seronegative. CDR3 loop: CATSALGGGWGETQYF. CDR3 nucleotides: TGTGCCACCAGCGCCCTAGGAGGGGGCTGGGGGGAGACCCAGTACTTC. Combining the CDR3 with reference TRBV15 and TRBJ2-5 gives the whole variable domain DAMVIQNPRYQVTQFGKPVTLSCSQTLNHNVMYWYQQKSSQAPKLLFHYYDKDFNNEADTPDNFQSRRPNTSFCFLDIRSPGLGDTAMYLCATSALGGGWGETQYFGPGTRLLVL.